This TCR beta chain was recovered during a study of immune evolution from preneoplasia to lung adenocarcinoma. Study conclusions and caveats: Normal lung had highest clonality; later lesions appeared denser, more diverse. Normal lung had the highest top T cell clone frequencies.

The method was immunoSEQ multiplex PCR; TCRdb's version includes in-frame clones alone and lacks a portion of them. The table has fewer than 8,500 clones, roughly 80% seen once; the top ten hold 5% to 7%. Concerning this clone: What it recognizes is unknown.

CDR1 and CDR2 (germline): MDHEN, SYDVKM. The CDR3 is 14 residues long. V was clipped by 3 bases and J by 1 base, with 9 bases between them. This chain uses TRBV28 with TRBJ1-1; D unclear. The origin of this receptor is a person aged 50-75 years with lung adenocarcinoma. Sequenced: FFPE minimally invasive lung adenocarcinoma tissue. This chain's CDR3 is CASSFSGENTEAFF. DNA of the CDR3: TGTGCCAGCAGTTTTTCAGGAGAGAACACTGAAGCTTTCTTT. Full variable domain (remainder filled in from reference TRBV28 and TRBJ1-1): DVKVTQSSRYLVKRTGEKVFLECVQDMDHENMFWYRQDPGLGLRLIYFSYDVKMKEKGDIPEGYSVSREKKERFSLILESASTNQTSMYLCASSFSGENTEAFFGQGTRLTVV.